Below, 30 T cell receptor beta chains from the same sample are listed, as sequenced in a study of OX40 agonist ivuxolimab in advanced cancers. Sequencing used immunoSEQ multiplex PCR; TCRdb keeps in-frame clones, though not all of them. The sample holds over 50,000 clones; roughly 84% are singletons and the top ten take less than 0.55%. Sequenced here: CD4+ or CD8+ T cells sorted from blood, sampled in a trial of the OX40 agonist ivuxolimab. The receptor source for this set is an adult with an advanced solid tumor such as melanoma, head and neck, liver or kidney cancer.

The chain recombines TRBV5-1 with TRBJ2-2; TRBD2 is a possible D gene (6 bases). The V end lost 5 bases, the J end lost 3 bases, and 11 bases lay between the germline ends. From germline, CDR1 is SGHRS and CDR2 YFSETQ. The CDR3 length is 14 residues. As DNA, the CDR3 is TGCGCCAGCAGTGCCGGGGGATACACCGGGGAGCTGTTTTTT. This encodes CASSAGGYTGELFF.

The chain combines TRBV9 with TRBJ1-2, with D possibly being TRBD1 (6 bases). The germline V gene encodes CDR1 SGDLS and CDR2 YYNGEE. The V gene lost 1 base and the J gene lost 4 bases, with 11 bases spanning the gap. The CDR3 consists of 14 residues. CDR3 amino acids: CASSVSGGAYGYTF. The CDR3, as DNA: TGTGCCAGCAGCGTATCTGGGGGCGCCTATGGCTACACCTTC.

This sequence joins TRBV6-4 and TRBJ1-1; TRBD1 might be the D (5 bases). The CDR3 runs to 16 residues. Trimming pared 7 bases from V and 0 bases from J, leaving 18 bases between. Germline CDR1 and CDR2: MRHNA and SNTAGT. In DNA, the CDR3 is TGTGCCAGCAAGCCCCTCGGGGACTCCATGAACACTGAAGCTTTCTTT. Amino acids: CASKPLGDSMNTEAFF.

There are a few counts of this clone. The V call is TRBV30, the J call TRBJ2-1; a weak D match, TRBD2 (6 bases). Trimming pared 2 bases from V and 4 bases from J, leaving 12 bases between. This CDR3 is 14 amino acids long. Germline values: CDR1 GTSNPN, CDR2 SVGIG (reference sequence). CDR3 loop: CAWSTSSPYNEQFF. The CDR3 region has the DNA TGTGCCTGGAGTACTAGCTCCCCTTACAATGAGCAGTTCTTC.

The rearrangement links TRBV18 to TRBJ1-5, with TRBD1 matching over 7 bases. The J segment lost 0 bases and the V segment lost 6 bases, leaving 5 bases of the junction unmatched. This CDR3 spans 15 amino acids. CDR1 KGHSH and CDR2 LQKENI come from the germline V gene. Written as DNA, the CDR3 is TGTGCCAGCTCTTACGGGACAGATAGCAATCAGCCCCAGCATTTT. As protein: CASSYGTDSNQPQHF.

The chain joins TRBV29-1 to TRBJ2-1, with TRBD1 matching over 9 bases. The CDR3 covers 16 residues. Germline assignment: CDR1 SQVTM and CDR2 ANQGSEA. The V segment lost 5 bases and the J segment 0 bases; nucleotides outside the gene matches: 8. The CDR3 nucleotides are TGCAGCGTTCAGGGACAGGGATCTATCTCCTACAATGAGCAGTTCTTC. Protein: CSVQGQGSISYNEQFF.

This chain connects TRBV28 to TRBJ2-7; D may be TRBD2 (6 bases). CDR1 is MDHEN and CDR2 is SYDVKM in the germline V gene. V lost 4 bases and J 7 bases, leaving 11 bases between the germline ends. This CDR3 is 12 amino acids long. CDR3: CASSSRRGEQYF. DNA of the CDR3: TGTGCCAGCAGTTCCCGGAGGGGTGAGCAGTACTTC. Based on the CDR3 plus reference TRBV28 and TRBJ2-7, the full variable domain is DVKVTQSSRYLVKRTGEKVFLECVQDMDHENMFWYRQDPGLGLRLIYFSYDVKMKEKGDIPEGYSVSREKKERFSLILESASTNQTSMYLCASSSRRGEQYFGPGTRLTVT.

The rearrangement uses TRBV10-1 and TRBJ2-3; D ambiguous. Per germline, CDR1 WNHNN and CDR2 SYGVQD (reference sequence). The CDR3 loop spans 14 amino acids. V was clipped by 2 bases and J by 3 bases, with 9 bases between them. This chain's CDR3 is CASSERWQTDTQYF. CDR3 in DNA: TGCGCCAGCAGTGAGAGGTGGCAAACAGATACGCAGTATTTT.

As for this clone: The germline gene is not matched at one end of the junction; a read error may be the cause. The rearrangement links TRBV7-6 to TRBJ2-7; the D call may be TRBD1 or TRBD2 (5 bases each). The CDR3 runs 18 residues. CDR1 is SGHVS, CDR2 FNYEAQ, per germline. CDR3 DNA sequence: TGTGCCAGCAGCTTAGAAAGCCCACAACGAACAGGAGACTACCAGCAGTACTTC. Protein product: CASSLESPQRTGDYQQYF.

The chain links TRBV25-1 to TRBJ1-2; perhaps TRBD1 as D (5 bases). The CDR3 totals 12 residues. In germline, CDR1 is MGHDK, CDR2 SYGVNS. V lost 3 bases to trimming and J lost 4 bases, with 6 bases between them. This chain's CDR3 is CASSDQGYGYTF. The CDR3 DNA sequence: TGTGCCAGCAGTGACCAGGGCTATGGCTACACCTTC.

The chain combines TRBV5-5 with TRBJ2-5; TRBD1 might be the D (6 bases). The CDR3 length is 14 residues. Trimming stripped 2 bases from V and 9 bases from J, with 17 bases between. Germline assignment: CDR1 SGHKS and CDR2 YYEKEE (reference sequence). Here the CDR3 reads CASSFRPPGVAQYF. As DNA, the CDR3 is TGTGCCAGCAGCTTTAGGCCGCCAGGGGTGGCCCAGTACTTC.

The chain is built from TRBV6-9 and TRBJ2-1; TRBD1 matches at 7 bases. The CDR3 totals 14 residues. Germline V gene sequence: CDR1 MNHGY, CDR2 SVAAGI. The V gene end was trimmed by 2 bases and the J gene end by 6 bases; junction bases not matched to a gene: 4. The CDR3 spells CASSYTRDSNEQFF. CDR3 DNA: TGTGCCAGCAGTTATACCCGGGACAGCAATGAGCAGTTCTTC.

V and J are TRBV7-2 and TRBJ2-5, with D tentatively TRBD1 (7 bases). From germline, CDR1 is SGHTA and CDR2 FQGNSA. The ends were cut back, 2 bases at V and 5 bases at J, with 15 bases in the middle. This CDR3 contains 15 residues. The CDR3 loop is CASSLSQGEVETQYF. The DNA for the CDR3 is TGTGCCAGCAGCTTATCCCAGGGGGAGGTGGAGACCCAGTACTTC.

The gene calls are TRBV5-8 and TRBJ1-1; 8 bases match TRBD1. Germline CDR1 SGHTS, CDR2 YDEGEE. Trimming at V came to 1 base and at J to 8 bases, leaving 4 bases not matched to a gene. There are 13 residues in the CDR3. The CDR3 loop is CASSLSGGSEAFF. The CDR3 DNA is TGTGCCAGCAGCTTGTCAGGGGGCAGCGAAGCTTTCTTT.

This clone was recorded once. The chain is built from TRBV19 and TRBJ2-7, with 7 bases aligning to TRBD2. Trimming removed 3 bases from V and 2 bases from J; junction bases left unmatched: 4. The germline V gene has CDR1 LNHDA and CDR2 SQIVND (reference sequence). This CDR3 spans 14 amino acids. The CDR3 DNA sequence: TGTGCCAGTAGTATCCAGCGGGGCGCCTACGAGCAGTACTTC. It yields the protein CASSIQRGAYEQYF.

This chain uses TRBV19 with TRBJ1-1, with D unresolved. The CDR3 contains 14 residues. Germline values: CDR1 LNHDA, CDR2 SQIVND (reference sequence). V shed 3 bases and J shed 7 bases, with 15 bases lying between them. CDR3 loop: CASSIWASRSEAFF. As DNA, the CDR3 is TGTGCCAGTAGTATTTGGGCTAGCAGGAGTGAAGCTTTCTTT.

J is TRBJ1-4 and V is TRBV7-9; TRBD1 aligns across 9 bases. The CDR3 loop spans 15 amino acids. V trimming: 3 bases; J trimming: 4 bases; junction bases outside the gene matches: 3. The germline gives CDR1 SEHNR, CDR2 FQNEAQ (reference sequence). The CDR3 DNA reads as TGTGCCAGCAGCTTCGGGGACAGGGATAATGAAAAACTGTTTTTT. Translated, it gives CASSFGDRDNEKLFF.

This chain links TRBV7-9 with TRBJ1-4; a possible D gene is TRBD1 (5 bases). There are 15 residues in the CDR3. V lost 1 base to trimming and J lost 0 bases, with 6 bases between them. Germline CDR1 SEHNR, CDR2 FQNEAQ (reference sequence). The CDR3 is CASSLETATNEKLFF. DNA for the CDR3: TGTGCCAGCAGCTTAGAGACAGCAACTAATGAAAAACTGTTTTTT.

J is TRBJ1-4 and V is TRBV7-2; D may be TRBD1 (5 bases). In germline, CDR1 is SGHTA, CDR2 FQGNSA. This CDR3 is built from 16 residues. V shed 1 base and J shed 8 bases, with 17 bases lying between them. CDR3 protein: CASSLEEAGRGEKLFF. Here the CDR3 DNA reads TGTGCCAGCAGCTTAGAGGAGGCAGGGAGGGGCGAAAAACTGTTTTTT.

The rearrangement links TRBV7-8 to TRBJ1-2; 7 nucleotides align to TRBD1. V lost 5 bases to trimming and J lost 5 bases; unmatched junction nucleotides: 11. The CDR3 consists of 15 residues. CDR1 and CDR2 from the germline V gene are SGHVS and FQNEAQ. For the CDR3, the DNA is TGTGCCAGCAGCCCAACAGGGGATTTCCGATATGGCTACACCTTC. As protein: CASSPTGDFRYGYTF.

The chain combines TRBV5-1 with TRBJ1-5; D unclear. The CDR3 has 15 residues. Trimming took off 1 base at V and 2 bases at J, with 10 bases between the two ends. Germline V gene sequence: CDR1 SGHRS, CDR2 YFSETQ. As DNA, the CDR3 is TGCGCCAGCAGCTTGTACCCGTGGGGCAATCAGCCCCAGCATTTT. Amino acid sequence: CASSLYPWGNQPQHF.

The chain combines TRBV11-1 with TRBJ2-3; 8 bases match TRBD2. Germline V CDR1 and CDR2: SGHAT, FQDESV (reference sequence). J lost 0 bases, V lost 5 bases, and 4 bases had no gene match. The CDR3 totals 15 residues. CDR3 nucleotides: TGTGCCAGCAGCCCCGGGAGGGCAAGCACAGATACGCAGTATTTT. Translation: CASSPGRASTDTQYF.

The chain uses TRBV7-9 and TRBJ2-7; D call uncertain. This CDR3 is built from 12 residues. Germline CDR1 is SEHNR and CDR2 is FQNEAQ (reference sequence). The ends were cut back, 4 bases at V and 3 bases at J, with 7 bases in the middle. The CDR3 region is CASSSLYYEQYF. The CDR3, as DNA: TGTGCCAGCAGCTCCCTCTACTACGAGCAGTACTTC. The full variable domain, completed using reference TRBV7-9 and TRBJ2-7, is DTGVSQNPRHKITKRGQNVTFRCDPISEHNRLYWYRQTLGQGPEFLTYFQNEAQLEKSRLLSDRFSAERPKGSFSTLEIQRTEQGDSAMYLCASSSLYYEQYFGPGTRLTVT.

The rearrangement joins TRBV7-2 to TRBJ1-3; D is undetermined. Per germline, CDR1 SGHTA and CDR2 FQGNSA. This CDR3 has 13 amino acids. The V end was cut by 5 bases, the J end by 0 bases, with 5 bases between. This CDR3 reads CASSPSSGNTIYF. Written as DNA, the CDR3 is TGTGCCAGCAGCCCGAGCTCTGGAAACACCATATATTTT.

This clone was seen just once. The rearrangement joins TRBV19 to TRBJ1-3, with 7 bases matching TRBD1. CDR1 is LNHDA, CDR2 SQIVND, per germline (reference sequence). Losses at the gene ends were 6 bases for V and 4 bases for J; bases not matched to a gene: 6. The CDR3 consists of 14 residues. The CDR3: CASSPTDRGNTIYF. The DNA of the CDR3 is TGTGCCAGTAGCCCCACGGACAGGGGAAACACCATATATTTT.

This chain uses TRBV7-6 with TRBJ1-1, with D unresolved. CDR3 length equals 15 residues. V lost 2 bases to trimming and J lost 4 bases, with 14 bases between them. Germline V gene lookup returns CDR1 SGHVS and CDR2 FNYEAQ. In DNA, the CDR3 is TGTGCCAGCAGCTTACGGTCCCGAAGAGCCACTGAAGCTTTCTTT. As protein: CASSLRSRRATEAFF.

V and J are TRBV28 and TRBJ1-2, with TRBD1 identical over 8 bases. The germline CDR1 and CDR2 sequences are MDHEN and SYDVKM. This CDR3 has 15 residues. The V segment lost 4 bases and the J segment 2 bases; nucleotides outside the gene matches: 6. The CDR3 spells CASSSLAGGNYGYTF. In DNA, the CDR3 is TGTGCCAGCAGTTCATTGGCAGGGGGCAACTATGGCTACACCTTC.

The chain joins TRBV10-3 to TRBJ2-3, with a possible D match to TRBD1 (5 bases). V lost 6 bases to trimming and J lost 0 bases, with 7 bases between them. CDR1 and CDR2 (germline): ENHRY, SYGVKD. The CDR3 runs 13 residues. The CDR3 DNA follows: TGTGCCATCAGGGGGCAAAGCACAGATACGCAGTATTTT. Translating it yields CAIRGQSTDTQYF.

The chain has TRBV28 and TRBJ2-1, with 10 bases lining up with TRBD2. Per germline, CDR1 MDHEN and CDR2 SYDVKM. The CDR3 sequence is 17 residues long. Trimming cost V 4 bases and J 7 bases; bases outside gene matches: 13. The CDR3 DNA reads TGTGCCAGCAGTTCGTTAGCGGGAGGCAGGACCGATAATGAGCAGTTCTTC. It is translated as CASSSLAGGRTDNEQFF. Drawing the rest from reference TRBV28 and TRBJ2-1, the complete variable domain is DVKVTQSSRYLVKRTGEKVFLECVQDMDHENMFWYRQDPGLGLRLIYFSYDVKMKEKGDIPEGYSVSREKKERFSLILESASTNQTSMYLCASSSLAGGRTDNEQFFGPGTRLTVL.

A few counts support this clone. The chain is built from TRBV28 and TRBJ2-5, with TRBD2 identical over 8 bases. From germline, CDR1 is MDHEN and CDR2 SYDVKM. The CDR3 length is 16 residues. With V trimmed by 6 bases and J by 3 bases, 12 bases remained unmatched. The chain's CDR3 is CASRTTSGGKKETQYF. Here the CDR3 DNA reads TGTGCCAGCAGAACCACTAGCGGCGGGAAAAAAGAGACCCAGTACTTC.